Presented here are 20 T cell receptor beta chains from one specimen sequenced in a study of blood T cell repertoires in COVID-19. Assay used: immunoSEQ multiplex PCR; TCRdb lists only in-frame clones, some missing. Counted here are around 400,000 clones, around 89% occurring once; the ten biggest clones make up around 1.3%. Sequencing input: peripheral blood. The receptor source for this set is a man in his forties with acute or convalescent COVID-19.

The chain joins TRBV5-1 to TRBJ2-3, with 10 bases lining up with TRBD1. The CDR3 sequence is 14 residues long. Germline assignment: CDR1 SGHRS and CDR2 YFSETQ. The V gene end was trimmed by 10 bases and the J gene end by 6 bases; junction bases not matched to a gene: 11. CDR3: CAGKYGQGEDTQYF. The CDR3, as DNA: TGCGCCGGAAAATACGGACAGGGGGAGGATACGCAGTATTTT.

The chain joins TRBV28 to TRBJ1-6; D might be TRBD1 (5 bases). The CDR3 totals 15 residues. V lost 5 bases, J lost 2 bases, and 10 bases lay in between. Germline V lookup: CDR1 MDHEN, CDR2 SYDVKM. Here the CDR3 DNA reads TGTGCCAGCAGTCCCAGGGTCCCCTATAATTCACCCCTCCACTTT. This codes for CASSPRVPYNSPLHF.

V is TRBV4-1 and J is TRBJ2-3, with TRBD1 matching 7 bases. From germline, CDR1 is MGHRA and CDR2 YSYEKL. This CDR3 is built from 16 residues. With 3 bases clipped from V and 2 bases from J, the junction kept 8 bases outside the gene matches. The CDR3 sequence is CASSHQTGPYTDTQYF. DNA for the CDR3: TGCGCCAGCAGCCACCAGACAGGGCCATACACAGATACGCAGTATTTT.

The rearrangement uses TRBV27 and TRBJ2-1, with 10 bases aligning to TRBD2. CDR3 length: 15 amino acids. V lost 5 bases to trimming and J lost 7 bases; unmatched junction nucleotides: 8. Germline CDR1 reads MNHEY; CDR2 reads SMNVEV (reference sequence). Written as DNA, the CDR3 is TGTGCCAGCAGTAAGCTAGCGGGAGTGATTAATGAGCAGTTCTTC. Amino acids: CASSKLAGVINEQFF.

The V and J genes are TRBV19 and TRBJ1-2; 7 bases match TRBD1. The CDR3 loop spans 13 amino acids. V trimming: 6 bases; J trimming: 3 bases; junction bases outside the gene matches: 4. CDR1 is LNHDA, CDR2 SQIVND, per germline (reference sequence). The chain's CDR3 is CASRNTGDYGYTF. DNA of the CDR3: TGTGCCAGTAGGAACACAGGGGACTATGGCTACACCTTC. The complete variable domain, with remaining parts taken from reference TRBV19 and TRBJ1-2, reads DGGITQSPKYLFRKEGQNVTLSCEQNLNHDAMYWYRQDPGQGLRLIYYSQIVNDFQKGDIAEGYSVSREKKESFPLTVTSAQKNPTAFYLCASRNTGDYGYTFGSGTRLTVV.

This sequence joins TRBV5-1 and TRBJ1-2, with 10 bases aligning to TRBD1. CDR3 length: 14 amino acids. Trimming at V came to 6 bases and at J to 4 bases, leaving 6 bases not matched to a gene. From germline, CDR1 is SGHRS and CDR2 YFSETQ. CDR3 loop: CASMEDRGVYGYTF. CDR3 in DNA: TGCGCCAGCATGGAGGACAGGGGGGTCTATGGCTACACCTTC.

The DNA for the CDR3 is TGTGCCAGCAGTTTATGGGCCTATGGCTACACCTTC. Its translation is CASSLWAYGYTF. V is TRBV28 and J is TRBJ1-2; no firm D call. CDR3 length equals 12 residues. Germline V gene lookup returns CDR1 MDHEN and CDR2 SYDVKM. V gave up 0 bases and J gave up 4 bases, with 3 bases separating them.

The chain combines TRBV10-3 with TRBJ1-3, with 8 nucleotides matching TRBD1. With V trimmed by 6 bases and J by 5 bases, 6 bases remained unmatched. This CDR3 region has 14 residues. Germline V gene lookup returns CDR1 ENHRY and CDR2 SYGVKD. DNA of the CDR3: TGTGCCATCAGCGACAGGGGAGTAAGAAACACCATATATTTT. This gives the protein CAISDRGVRNTIYF.

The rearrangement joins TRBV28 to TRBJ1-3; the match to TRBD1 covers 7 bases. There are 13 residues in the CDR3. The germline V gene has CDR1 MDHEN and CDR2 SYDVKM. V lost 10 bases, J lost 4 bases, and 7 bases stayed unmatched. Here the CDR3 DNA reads TGTGCCACCTTCCGGGACAGAGGAAACACCATATATTTT. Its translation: CATFRDRGNTIYF.

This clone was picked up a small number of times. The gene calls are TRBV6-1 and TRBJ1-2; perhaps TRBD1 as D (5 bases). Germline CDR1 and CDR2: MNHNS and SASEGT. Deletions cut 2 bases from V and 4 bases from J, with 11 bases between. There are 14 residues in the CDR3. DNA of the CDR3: TGTGCCAGCAGTGAAAATGCAGGGATCTATGGCTACACCTTC. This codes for CASSENAGIYGYTF.

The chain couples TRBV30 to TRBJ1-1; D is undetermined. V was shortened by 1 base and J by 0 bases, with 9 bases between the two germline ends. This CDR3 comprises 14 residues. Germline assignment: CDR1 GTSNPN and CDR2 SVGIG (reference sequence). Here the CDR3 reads CAWSGTSLNTEAFF. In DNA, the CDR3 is TGTGCCTGGAGTGGAACATCTCTGAACACTGAAGCTTTCTTT.

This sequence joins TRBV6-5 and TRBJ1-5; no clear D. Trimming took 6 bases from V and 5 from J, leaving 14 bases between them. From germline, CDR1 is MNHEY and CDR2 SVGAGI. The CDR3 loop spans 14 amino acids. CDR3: CASSRRDGDQPQHF. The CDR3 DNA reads TGTGCCAGCAGCCGACGGGATGGGGATCAGCCCCAGCATTTT.

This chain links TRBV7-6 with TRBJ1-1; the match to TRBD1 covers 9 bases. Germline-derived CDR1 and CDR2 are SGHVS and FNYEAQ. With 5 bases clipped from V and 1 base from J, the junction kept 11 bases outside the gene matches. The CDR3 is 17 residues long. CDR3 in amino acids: CASSPRQGGMENTEAFF. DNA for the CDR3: TGTGCCAGCAGCCCGCGACAGGGGGGTATGGAGAACACTGAAGCTTTCTTT.

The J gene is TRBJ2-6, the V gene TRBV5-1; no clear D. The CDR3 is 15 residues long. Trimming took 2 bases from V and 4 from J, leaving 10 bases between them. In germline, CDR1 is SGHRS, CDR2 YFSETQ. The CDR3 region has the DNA TGCGCCAGCAGCTTAGGCGGTCTAGGGGCCAACGTCCTGACTTTC. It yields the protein CASSLGGLGANVLTF.

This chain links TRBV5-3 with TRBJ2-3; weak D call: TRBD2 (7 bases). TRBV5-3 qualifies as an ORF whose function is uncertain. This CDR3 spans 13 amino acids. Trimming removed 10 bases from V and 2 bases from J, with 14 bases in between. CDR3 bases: TGTGCCCTTAGAGGGGGGGACACAGATACGCAGTATTTT. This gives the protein CALRGGDTDTQYF.

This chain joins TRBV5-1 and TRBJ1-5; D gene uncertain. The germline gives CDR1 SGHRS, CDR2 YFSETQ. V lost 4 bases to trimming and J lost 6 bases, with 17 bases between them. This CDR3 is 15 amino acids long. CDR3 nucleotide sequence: TGCGCCAGCAGCCCCCTACAGCCAGTGGCTCAGCCCCAGCATTTT. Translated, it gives CASSPLQPVAQPQHF.

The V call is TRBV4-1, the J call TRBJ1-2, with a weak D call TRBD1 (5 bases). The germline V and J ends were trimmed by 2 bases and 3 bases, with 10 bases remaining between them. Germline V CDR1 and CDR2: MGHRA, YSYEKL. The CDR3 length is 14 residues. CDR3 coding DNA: TGCGCCAGCAGCCAACGCCAGGGTGACTATGGCTACACCTTC. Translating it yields CASSQRQGDYGYTF.

The CDR3 DNA reads as TGTGCCAGCAGTTTACCTACAGGGTTCCGCGGCTACACCTTC. Its protein product is CASSLPTGFRGYTF. This chain uses TRBV28 with TRBJ1-2; tentative D call: TRBD1 (6 bases). Germline assignment: CDR1 MDHEN and CDR2 SYDVKM. The V and J ends lost 2 bases and 8 bases respectively, with 15 bases between them. The CDR3 extends over 14 amino acids.

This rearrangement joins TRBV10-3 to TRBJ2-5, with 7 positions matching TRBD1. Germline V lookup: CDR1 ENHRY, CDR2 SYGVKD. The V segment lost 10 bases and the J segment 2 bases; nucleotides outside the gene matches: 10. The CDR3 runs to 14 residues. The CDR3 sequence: CATRFRRGQETQYF. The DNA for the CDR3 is TGTGCCACACGGTTCCGCAGGGGGCAAGAGACCCAGTACTTC.

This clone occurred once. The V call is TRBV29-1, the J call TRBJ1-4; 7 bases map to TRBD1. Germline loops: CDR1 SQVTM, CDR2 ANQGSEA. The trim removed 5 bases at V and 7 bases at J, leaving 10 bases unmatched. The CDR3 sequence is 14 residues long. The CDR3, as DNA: TGCAGCGTTCGAGGGGCACAGGGGTTTGAAAAACTGTTTTTT. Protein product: CSVRGAQGFEKLFF.